This T cell receptor beta chain appears in the sequencing data of a study of post-analysis software for immune sequencing data (dated by TCRdb to between 2014 and 2017). Regarding the complete study: Recorded disease courses included relapsing-remitting, secondary progressive and progressive-relapsing multiple sclerosis, with some patients lacking subtype annotation. Patient repertoires were compared against over ten previously published healthy control repertoires from donors aged about 6 to 28 years. A subset of samples was prepared in parallel using single-end sample barcoding, then pooled and co-amplified after Illumina adapter ligation. What the work shows at the level of the full study, not this receptor alone: Compared with controls, multiple sclerosis patients had significantly lower normalized Chao1 diversity, a finding suggesting substantial peripheral T-cell clonal expansion. When samples were clustered directly using the F measure, samples prepared in the same batch co-clustered strongly, which prompted a batch-effect correction. Patients showed significantly higher frequencies than controls for a handful of TRBV segments, among them TRBV5-6, TRBV5-1 and TRBV20-1. The multiple sclerosis patient group was slightly younger than the control group.

The CDR3, cysteine through phenylalanine, is 15 amino acids long. The CDR3 DNA has 45 bases and is translated from base 1. Via the germline V gene, CDR1 is SQVTM and CDR2 ANQGSEA. This clonotype was seen once. There is no known antigen for this receptor. Nothing much larger sits one base from this clone, and base qualities are not available. The library was prepared using PCR. The instrument was an Illumina HiSeq 2500. Unique molecular identifiers were incorporated into TCR beta cDNA libraries to reduce PCR and sequencing biases. Per 1 to 10 million input T cells, roughly 500,000 cDNA molecules were obtained, such that each molecule approximated one T cell. Patient libraries were prepared and sequenced with the same protocol used for the earlier healthy control dataset. Samples belonging to the same batch were prepared together, multiplexed and sequenced on a shared HiSeq lane. For the original study's pipeline: MIGEC handled the raw barcoded reads, throwing out single-read molecular identifier groups before consensus assembly and CDR3 extraction. VDJtools was used for post-analysis of the clonotype tables, with diversity normalized by down-sampling every dataset to the smallest sample size. Repertoire overlap clustering matched CDR3 amino acid but not nucleotide sequences to correct batch-related cross-sample contamination. The public reads were run again by TCRdb, first through fastp at Q25 and then through MiXCR, and only productive beta chains were kept. All rows with the same CDR3 protein become a single entry with the most common DNA and genes. These V and J calls rely on TCRdb rather than the paper's analysis. Across this sample there are hundreds of thousands of distinct CDR3 sequences, with 25% to 30% seen only once. The ten largest clones capture 0.55% to 0.65% of the sample.

TCR beta repertoires were profiled from peripheral blood of about a dozen young patients with multiple sclerosis to demonstrate the VDJtools post-analysis software. The multiple sclerosis patients were children and adolescents between roughly 6 and 16 years of age. The rearrangement combines TRBV29-1 with TRBJ2-4; 11 middle bases align to TRBD2. Gene TRBJ2-5 matches the end of the DNA better, so the J call may be wrong. Sequencing was performed on blood. The TCR comes from a girl aged 10-17 years with multiple sclerosis. The base sequence is TGCAGCGTTGGCATAGCGGGGGGGGTGCGAGAGACCCAGTACTTC. The resulting protein is CSVGIAGGVRETQYF.